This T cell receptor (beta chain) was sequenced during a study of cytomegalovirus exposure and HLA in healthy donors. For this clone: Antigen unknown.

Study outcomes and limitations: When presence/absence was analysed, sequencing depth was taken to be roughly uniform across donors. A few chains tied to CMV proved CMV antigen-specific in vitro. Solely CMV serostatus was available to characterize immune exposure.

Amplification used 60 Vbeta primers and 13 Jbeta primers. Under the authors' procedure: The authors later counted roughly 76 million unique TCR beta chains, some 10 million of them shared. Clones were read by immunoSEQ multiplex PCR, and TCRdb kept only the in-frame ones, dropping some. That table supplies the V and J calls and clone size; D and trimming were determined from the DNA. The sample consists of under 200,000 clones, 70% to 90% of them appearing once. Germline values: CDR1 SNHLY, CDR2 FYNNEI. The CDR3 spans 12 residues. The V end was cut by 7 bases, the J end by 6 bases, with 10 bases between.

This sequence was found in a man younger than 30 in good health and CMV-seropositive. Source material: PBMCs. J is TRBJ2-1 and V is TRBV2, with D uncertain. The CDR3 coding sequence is TGTGCCAGCATAATCGAGGTCAATGAGCAGTTCTTC. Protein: CASIIEVNEQFF.